Each of the 5 T cell receptor beta chains below was sequenced from the same sample in a study of T cells after yellow fever vaccination. One entry per CDR3 protein results from TCRdb running MiXCR on the 5' RACE reads. The repertoire consists of hundreds of thousands of distinct CDR3 sequences, with roughly 4% occurring once and the leading ten covering around 24%. The sample in question was PBMCs, obtained 5 days after the yellow fever booster vaccination. The source of these receptors is a man aged 18 to 35 who received the YFV17D yellow fever vaccine.

The chain is built from TRBV5-1 and TRBJ2-2; 7 positions match TRBD1. The V and J ends lost 7 bases and 3 bases, in that order; junction bases with no gene match: 3. The CDR3 is 13 residues long. Germline CDR1 and CDR2: SGHRS and YFSETQ. The DNA for the CDR3 is TGCGCCAGCCTACAGGGGCACACCGGGGAGCTGTTTTTT. Its translation: CASLQGHTGELFF.

This clonotype was observed a handful of times. The chain links TRBV7-9 to TRBJ2-5, with 9 bases matching TRBD2. Unmatched junction bases numbered 3, after V lost 2 bases and J lost 2 bases. CDR1 and CDR2 (germline): SEHNR, FQNEAQ (reference sequence). The CDR3 loop spans 15 amino acids. For the CDR3, the DNA is TGTGCCAGCAGCTTAATTAGCGGGGGACAAGAGACCCAGTACTTC. Translation gives CASSLISGGQETQYF.

This clonotype was recorded a few times. The chain has TRBV4-2 and TRBJ2-3, with D hard to call. V shed 1 base and J shed 0 bases, with 11 bases lying between them. This CDR3 has 16 residues. Germline assignment: CDR1 LGHNA and CDR2 YNFKEQ. CDR3 sequence reads: CASSQGLGRSTDTQYF. CDR3 coding DNA: TGTGCCAGCAGCCAAGGGCTAGGTCGCAGCACAGATACGCAGTATTTT.

This clonotype was seen at least ten times. The gene calls are TRBV7-3 and TRBJ2-5; no definite D call. V was trimmed by 2 bases and J by 3 bases, leaving 7 bases between them. Germline-derived CDR1 and CDR2 are SGHTA and FQGTGA. This CDR3 contains 13 residues. The CDR3 nucleotides read TGTGCCAGCAGCTTAGGAAAAGAAGAGACCCAGTACTTC. It codes for CASSLGKEETQYF.

This clonotype has just a few counts. The V call is TRBV20-1, the J call TRBJ2-7; D gene uncertain. V gave up 6 bases and J gave up 0 bases, with 18 bases separating them. Germline-derived CDR1 and CDR2 are DFQATT and SNEGSKA (reference sequence). This CDR3 region has 15 residues. The CDR3 reads CSARMPGSSSYEQYF. DNA for the CDR3: TGCAGTGCCCGTATGCCAGGATCCAGCTCCTACGAGCAGTACTTC.